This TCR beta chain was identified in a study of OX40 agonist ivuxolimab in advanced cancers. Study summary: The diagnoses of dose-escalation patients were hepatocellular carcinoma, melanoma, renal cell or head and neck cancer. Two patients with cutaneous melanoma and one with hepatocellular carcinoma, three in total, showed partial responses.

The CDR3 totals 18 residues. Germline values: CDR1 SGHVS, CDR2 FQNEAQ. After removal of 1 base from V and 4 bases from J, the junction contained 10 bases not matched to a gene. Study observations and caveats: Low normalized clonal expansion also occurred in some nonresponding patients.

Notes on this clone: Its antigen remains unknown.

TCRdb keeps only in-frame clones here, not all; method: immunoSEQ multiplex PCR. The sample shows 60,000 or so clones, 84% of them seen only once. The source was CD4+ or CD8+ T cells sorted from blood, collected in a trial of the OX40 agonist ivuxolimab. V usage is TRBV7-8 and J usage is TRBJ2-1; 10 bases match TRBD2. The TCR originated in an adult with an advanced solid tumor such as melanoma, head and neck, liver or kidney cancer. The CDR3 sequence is CASSLGLAGANWYNEQFF. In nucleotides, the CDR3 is TGTGCCAGCAGCTTAGGGCTAGCGGGGGCAAATTGGTACAATGAGCAGTTCTTC.